The entry below describes one T cell receptor (beta chain). The antigen remains undetermined. A read error may be the cause here, since a much bigger clone is one base away. TCRdb reprocessed the multiplex PCR reads with MiXCR, giving one entry per CDR3 protein. The data hold approximately 280,000 distinct CDR3 sequences, with over 25% observed a single time. The CDR3 is 13 amino acids. Germline assignment: CDR1 SGHDT and CDR2 YYEEEE. Axillary draining lymph nodes of breast cancer patients supplied the node samples. This record belongs to a study of breast tumors, draining lymph nodes, adjacent tissues. Whole-study results and caveats: Luminal-like breast cancer showed significantly greater tumor-nontumor repertoire similarity than basal-like breast cancer did. Findings are consistent with lymph node origin and intratumoral expansion of most tumor T cells. Tumors had less TCR diversity than lymph nodes, more than nontumor tissue.

Sequencing used axillary lymph node tissue. The V and J genes are TRBV5-6 and TRBJ2-2; D may be TRBD2 (5 bases). The TCR was taken from a female donor with breast cancer. Some clones in this sample may be carry-over from other donors' samples. CDR3 amino acids: CASSFGQTGELLF. The CDR3 coding sequence is TGTGCCAGCAGCTTTGGGCAAACCGGGGAGCTGCTTTTT.